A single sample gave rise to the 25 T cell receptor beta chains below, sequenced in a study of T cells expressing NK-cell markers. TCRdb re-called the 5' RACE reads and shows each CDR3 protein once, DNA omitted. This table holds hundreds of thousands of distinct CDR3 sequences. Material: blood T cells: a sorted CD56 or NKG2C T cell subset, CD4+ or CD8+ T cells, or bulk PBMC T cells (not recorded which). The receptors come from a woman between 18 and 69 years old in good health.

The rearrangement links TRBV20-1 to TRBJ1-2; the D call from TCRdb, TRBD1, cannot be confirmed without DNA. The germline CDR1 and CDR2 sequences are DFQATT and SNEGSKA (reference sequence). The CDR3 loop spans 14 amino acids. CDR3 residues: CSARSTGGFYGYTF.

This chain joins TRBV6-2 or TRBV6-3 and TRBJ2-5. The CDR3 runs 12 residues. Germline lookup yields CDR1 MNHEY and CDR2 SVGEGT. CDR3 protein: CASSYPLGTQYF.

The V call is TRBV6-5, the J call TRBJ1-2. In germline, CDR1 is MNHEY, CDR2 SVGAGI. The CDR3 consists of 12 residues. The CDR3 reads CASSYSSYGYTF.

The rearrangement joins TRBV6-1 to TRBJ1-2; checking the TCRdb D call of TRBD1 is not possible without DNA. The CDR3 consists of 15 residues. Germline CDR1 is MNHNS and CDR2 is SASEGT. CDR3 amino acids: CASMRGDSPNYGYTF.

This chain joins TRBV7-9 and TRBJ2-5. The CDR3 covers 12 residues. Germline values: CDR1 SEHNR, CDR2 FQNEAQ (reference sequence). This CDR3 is CASSGISETQYF.

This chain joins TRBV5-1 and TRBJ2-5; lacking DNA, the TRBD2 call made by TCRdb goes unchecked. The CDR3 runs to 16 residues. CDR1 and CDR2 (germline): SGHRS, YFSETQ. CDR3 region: CASSLGGGKTQETQYF. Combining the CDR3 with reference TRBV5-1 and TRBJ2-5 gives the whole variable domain KAGVTQTPRYLIKTRGQQVTLSCSPISGHRSVSWYQQTPGQGLQFLFEYFSETQRNKGNFPGRFSGRQFSNSRSEMNVSTLELGDSALYLCASSLGGGKTQETQYFGPGTRLLVL.

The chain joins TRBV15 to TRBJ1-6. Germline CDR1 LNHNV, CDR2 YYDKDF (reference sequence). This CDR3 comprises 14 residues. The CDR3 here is CATSRDRSNSPLHF.

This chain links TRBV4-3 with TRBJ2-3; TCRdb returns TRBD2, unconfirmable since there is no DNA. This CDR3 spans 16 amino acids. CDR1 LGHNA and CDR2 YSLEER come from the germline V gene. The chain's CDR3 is CASSQEGGSGRDTQYF.

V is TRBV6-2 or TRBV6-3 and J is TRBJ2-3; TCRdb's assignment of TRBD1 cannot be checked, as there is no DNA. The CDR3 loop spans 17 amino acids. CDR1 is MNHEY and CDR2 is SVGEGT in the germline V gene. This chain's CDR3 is CASSYTPERRGADTQYF.

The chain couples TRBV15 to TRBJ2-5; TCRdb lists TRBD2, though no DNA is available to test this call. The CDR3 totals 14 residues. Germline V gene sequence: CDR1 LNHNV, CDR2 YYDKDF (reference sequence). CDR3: CATSSRLVTETQYF. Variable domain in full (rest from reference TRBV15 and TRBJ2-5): DAMVIQNPRYQVTQFGKPVTLSCSQTLNHNVMYWYQQKSSQAPKLLFHYYDKDFNNEADTPDNFQSRRPNTSFCFLDIRSPGLGDTAMYLCATSSRLVTETQYFGPGTRLLVL.

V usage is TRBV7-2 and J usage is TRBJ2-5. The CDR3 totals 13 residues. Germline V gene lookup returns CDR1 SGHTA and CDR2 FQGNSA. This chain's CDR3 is CASSPHGEETQYF.

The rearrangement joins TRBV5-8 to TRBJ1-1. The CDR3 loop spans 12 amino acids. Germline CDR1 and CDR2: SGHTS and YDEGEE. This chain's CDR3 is CASSLTETEAFF.

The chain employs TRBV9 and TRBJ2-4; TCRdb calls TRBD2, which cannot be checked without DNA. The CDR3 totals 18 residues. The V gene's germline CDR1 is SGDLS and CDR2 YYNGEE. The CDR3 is CASSVGLAGGRGENIQYF.

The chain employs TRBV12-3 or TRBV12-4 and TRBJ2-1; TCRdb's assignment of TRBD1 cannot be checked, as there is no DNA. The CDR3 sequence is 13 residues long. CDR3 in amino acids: CASSRTGDGEQFF.

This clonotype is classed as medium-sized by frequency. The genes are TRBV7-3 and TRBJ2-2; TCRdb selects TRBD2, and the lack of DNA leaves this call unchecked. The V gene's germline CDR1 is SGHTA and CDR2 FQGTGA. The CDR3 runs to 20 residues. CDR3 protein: CASSLTPSGLAGGNTGELFF.

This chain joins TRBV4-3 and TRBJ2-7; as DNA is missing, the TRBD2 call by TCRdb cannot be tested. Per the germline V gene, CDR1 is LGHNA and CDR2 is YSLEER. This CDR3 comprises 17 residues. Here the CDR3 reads CASSQGLAGGPSYEQYF.

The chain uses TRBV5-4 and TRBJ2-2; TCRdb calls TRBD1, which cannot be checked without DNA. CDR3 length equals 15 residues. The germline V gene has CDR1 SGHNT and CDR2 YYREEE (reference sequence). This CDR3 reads CASSTTGTNTGELFF.

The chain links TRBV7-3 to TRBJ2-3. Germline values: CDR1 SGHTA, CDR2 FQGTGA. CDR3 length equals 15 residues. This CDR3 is CASSPTGANIDTQYF.

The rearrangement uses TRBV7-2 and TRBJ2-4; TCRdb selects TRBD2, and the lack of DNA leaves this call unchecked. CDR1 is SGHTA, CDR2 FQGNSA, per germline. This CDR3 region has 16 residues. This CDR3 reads CASSPGGVRAKNIQYF.

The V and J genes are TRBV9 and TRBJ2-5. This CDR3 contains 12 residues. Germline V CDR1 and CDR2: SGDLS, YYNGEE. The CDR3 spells CASSVAEETQYF. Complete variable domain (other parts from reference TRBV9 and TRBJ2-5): DSGVTQTPKHLITATGQRVTLRCSPRSGDLSVYWYQQSLDQGLQFLIQYYNGEERAKGNILERFSAQQFPDLHSELNLSSLELGDSALYFCASSVAEETQYFGPGTRLLVL.

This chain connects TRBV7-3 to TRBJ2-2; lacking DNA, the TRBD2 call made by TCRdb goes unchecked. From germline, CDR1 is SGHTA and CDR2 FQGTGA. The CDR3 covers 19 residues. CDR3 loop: CASSPLVLAGGFGTGELFF.

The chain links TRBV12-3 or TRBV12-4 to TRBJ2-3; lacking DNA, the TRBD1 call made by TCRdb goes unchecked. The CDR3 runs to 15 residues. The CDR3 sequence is CATMRGRTSTDTQYF.

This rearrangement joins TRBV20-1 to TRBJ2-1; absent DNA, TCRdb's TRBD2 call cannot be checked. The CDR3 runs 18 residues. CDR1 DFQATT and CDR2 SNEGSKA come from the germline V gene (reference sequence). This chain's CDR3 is CSALPRLAGGFPYNEQFF.

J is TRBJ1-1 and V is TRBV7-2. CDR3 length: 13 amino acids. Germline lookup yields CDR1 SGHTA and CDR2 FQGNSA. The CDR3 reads CASRTEPNTEAFF.

CDR3 residues: CASSPGSSDRGDYGYTF. This chain joins TRBV5-5 and TRBJ1-2. The CDR3 is 17 residues long. Per germline, CDR1 SGHKS and CDR2 YYEKEE (reference sequence).